Each of the 23 T cell receptor beta chains below was sequenced from the same sample in a study of blood T cell repertoires in COVID-19. Clones were sequenced by immunoSEQ multiplex PCR, and TCRdb holds only the in-frame ones, with some missing. Of about 200,000 clones in the sample, 80% to 90% are singletons; the top ten hold 0.6% to 0.9%. Source material: peripheral blood. These receptors originate from a woman in her seventies with acute or convalescent COVID-19.

The chain uses TRBV5-6 and TRBJ1-2, with 10 bases lining up with TRBD1. The CDR3 spans 13 residues. The J segment lost 6 bases and the V segment lost 4 bases, leaving 3 bases of the junction unmatched. Germline V gives CDR1 SGHDT, CDR2 YYEEEE. The CDR3 is CASSRQGAHGYTF. As DNA, the CDR3 is TGTGCCAGCAGCCGACAGGGGGCACATGGCTACACCTTC.

A single count supports this clone. The chain is built from TRBV5-1 and TRBJ2-4, with 11 bases lining up with TRBD1. This CDR3 contains 17 residues. Per the germline V gene, CDR1 is SGHRS and CDR2 is YFSETQ. V dropped 3 bases and J dropped 2; count of bases not matched to a gene: 7. The CDR3 region is CASSSSGTGGTKNIQYF. The CDR3 DNA sequence: TGCGCCAGCAGCTCGTCCGGGACAGGGGGAACCAAAAACATTCAGTACTTC.

The chain couples TRBV2 to TRBJ2-7; 9 bases line up with TRBD2. The ends lost 5 bases at V and 6 bases at J; junction bases unmatched: 8. The germline gives CDR1 SNHLY, CDR2 FYNNEI. The CDR3 totals 14 residues. The CDR3 reads CASSPSGMRSEQYF. CDR3 DNA sequence: TGTGCCAGCAGTCCTAGCGGGATGAGGTCCGAGCAGTACTTC.

The gene calls are TRBV7-8 and TRBJ2-7; D perhaps matches TRBD1 (5 bases). The CDR3 spans 13 residues. Trimming removed 5 bases at V and 13 bases at J, with 21 bases between. Germline loops: CDR1 SGHVS, CDR2 FQNEAQ. CDR3 DNA: TGTGCCAGCAGCCGCCAGACAGAGATTATACGATACTTC. Translated: CASSRQTEIIRYF.

V gene TRBV5-6 combines with J gene TRBJ2-2; TRBD2 might be the D (6 bases). This CDR3 region has 14 residues. Trimming stripped 0 bases from V and 6 bases from J, with 9 bases between. CDR1 and CDR2 from the germline V gene are SGHDT and YYEEEE. The CDR3 region is CASSLVDYAGELFF. The CDR3 nucleotides are TGTGCCAGCAGCTTGGTGGACTACGCCGGGGAGCTGTTTTTT.

The chain links TRBV10-3 to TRBJ1-2, with TRBD1 matching over 8 bases. Germline CDR1 and CDR2: ENHRY and SYGVKD. V shed 0 bases, J shed 8 bases, and the junction held 11 bases outside the gene matches. The CDR3 contains 16 residues. The CDR3 bases are TGTGCCATCAGTGAGTCGACGGGAGGACAGGGAAGAGGCTACACCTTC. It specifies CAISESTGGQGRGYTF.

The V call is TRBV28, the J call TRBJ1-5, with D possibly matching TRBD1 (6 bases). V shed 2 bases and J shed 1 base, with 9 bases lying between them. The germline gives CDR1 MDHEN, CDR2 SYDVKM. The CDR3 loop spans 15 amino acids. The CDR3 region has the DNA TGTGCCAGCAGTTTAGCGGGGGCGAGCAATCAGCCCCAGCATTTT. Translated, it gives CASSLAGASNQPQHF. Full variable domain (rest looked up from reference TRBV28 and TRBJ1-5): DVKVTQSSRYLVKRTGEKVFLECVQDMDHENMFWYRQDPGLGLRLIYFSYDVKMKEKGDIPEGYSVSREKKERFSLILESASTNQTSMYLCASSLAGASNQPQHFGDGTRLSIL.

CDR3 nucleotide sequence: TGTGCCAGCCGACAGGGGGAGGGCACCGGGGAGCTGTTTTTT. This sequence encodes CASRQGEGTGELFF. The chain is built from TRBV19 and TRBJ2-2; 9 nucleotides match TRBD1. In germline, CDR1 is LNHDA, CDR2 SQIVND (reference sequence). The CDR3 length is 14 residues. J was trimmed by 4 bases and V by 9 bases; bases with no gene match: 6.

This clone has just one count. The V and J genes are TRBV4-1 and TRBJ2-3, with D tentatively TRBD2 (5 bases). The CDR3 spans 16 residues. V shed 0 bases and J shed 0 bases, with 10 bases lying between them. Germline CDR1 reads MGHRA; CDR2 reads YSYEKL. The CDR3 sequence: CASSQEAGVSTDTQYF. As DNA, the CDR3 is TGCGCCAGCAGCCAAGAGGCCGGGGTTAGCACAGATACGCAGTATTTT.

This chain joins TRBV9 and TRBJ2-5; 9 positions agree with TRBD2. The CDR3 consists of 17 residues. CDR1 is SGDLS and CDR2 is YYNGEE in the germline V gene. V lost 1 base and J lost 4; bases outside the gene matches: 11. The CDR3 is CASSVRSGGLGGETQYF. The CDR3 nucleotides are TGTGCCAGCAGCGTAAGGAGCGGGGGGCTGGGAGGAGAGACCCAGTACTTC.

The rearrangement joins TRBV18 to TRBJ1-1; no firm D call. The CDR3 spans 13 residues. V lost 5 bases, J lost 1 base, and 8 bases lay in between. Germline CDR1 is KGHSH and CDR2 is LQKENI. The CDR3 sequence: CASSLTGNTEAFF. The DNA of the CDR3 is TGTGCCAGCTCATTGACGGGGAACACTGAAGCTTTCTTT.

The rearrangement links TRBV12-3 or TRBV12-4 to TRBJ1-6; no clear D. V shed 6 bases and J shed 7 bases, with 10 bases lying between them. The CDR3 is 13 residues long. CDR3 DNA sequence: TGTGCCAGCAGCTTGGGCTGGAATTCACCCCTCCACTTT. It specifies CASSLGWNSPLHF.

This sequence joins TRBV7-2 and TRBJ1-3; D possibly corresponds to TRBD1 (5 bases). CDR1 and CDR2 from the germline V gene are SGHTA and FQGNSA. V was shortened by 6 bases and J by 0 bases, with 6 bases between the two germline ends. The length of the CDR3 is 13 residues. The CDR3: CASRRGSGNTIYF. As DNA, the CDR3 is TGTGCCAGCAGAAGGGGCTCTGGAAACACCATATATTTT.

This chain uses TRBV7-9 with TRBJ2-1, with D hard to call. The germline CDR1 and CDR2 sequences are SEHNR and FQNEAQ (reference sequence). This CDR3 spans 15 amino acids. The ends were cut back, 0 bases at V and 5 bases at J, with 11 bases in the middle. DNA for the CDR3: TGTGCCAGCAGCTTAGCCCCCCGTCTCCACAATGAGCAGTTCTTC. It yields the protein CASSLAPRLHNEQFF.

A single count supports this clone. The chain carries TRBV7-9 and TRBJ1-1; D is unclear. Germline assignment: CDR1 SEHNR and CDR2 FQNEAQ (reference sequence). The ends were cut back, 4 bases at V and 4 bases at J, with 13 bases in the middle. The CDR3 extends over 14 amino acids. CDR3 in DNA: TGTGCCAGCAGCTCCCTCGGGCGGGTCACTGAAGCTTTCTTT. It codes for CASSSLGRVTEAFF.

The rearrangement links TRBV4-2 to TRBJ2-1, with 10 bases fitting TRBD2. The V gene end was trimmed by 0 bases and the J gene end by 4 bases; junction bases not matched to a gene: 15. Germline lookup yields CDR1 LGHNA and CDR2 YNFKEQ. The CDR3 spans 20 residues. CDR3 in DNA: TGTGCCAGCAGCCAAGATCAACCTTCCGGCAATAGCGGGAGGTACAATGAGCAGTTCTTC. Its protein product is CASSQDQPSGNSGRYNEQFF.

V is TRBV28 and J is TRBJ1-4; 10 bases map to TRBD1. The germline gives CDR1 MDHEN, CDR2 SYDVKM. CDR3 length equals 17 residues. The ends lost 3 bases at V and 0 bases at J; junction bases unmatched: 4. Here the CDR3 reads CASSFIGTGATNEKLFF. DNA of the CDR3: TGTGCCAGCAGTTTCATTGGGACAGGGGCAACTAATGAAAAACTGTTTTTT.

V and J are TRBV6-5 and TRBJ1-5; D is uncertain. The V gene's germline CDR1 is MNHEY and CDR2 SVGAGI. This CDR3 has 13 residues. The V and J ends lost 3 bases and 7 bases respectively, with 10 bases between them. The CDR3 region has the DNA TGTGCCAGCAGTTATTGGGCGGGCCAGCCCCAGCATTTT. It yields the protein CASSYWAGQPQHF.

The CDR3 DNA is TGTGCCAGCACCCCTCCCCCTAGCGGGAGGTCGAATGAGCAGTTCTTC. Its translation: CASTPPPSGRSNEQFF. The chain recombines TRBV2 with TRBJ2-1, with 11 bases fitting TRBD2. Germline lookup yields CDR1 SNHLY and CDR2 FYNNEI. The CDR3 extends over 16 amino acids. After removal of 7 bases from V and 7 bases from J, the junction contained 12 bases not matched to a gene.

This sequence joins TRBV5-1 and TRBJ2-1; perhaps TRBD2 as D (6 bases). Trimming cost V 2 bases and J 8 bases, with 14 bases left between them. CDR1 is SGHRS and CDR2 is YFSETQ in the germline V gene. CDR3 size: 14 residues. The CDR3: CASSFDGSRDEQFF. The CDR3 nucleotides read TGCGCCAGCAGCTTTGACGGGAGCAGGGATGAGCAGTTCTTC.

CDR3: CASSPAGWVYGYTF. The CDR3, as DNA: TGTGCCAGCAGCCCGGCCGGGTGGGTCTATGGCTACACCTTC. This chain links TRBV5-5 with TRBJ1-2; D is ambiguous. The CDR3 runs to 14 residues. Germline V gene data show CDR1 as SGHKS and CDR2 as YYEKEE (reference sequence). Trimming cost V 4 bases and J 4 bases, with 14 bases left between them.

J is TRBJ2-1 and V is TRBV18; D is perhaps TRBD2 (6 bases). CDR1 KGHSH and CDR2 LQKENI come from the germline V gene. The CDR3 consists of 15 residues. Trimming removed 1 base from V and 4 bases from J, with 11 bases in between. The CDR3 spells CASSPLAEGYNEQFF. For the CDR3, the DNA is TGTGCCAGCTCACCACTAGCGGAGGGGTACAATGAGCAGTTCTTC.

The V gene is TRBV19, the J gene TRBJ2-2; tentative D call: TRBD1 (5 bases). There are 14 residues in the CDR3. Trimming left V 3 bases short and J 7 bases short, with 12 bases between. Germline V lookup: CDR1 LNHDA, CDR2 SQIVND (reference sequence). CDR3 region: CASSIGRASGELFF. DNA of the CDR3: TGTGCCAGTAGTATCGGCAGGGCCAGCGGGGAGCTGTTTTTT.